The rows below give T cell receptor beta chains drawn from one sample of a study of blood T cell repertoires in COVID-19. The repertoire was sequenced with immunoSEQ multiplex PCR; TCRdb's copy has only in-frame clones and lacks some. This table holds approximately 200,000 clones, 85% found once. Material for sequencing was PBMCs or T cells enriched from blood (not recorded which). These TCRs come from a man aged 40-49 years who had recovered from COVID-19. The CDR3 runs from the conserved cysteine through the conserved F or W. D genes are given only for firm matches. Expanded clones are given a class, and other clones once, few, many or no size at all.

TRBV29-1	TRBD1	TRBJ1-1	NA	TGCAGCGCCTGGACAGGAATGAACACTGAAGCTTTCTTT	CSAWTGMNTEAFF
TRBV7-2	NA	TRBJ1-3	NA	TGTGCCAGCAGCATGACAGCCAACTCTGGAAACACCATATATTTT	CASSMTANSGNTIYF
TRBV13	NA	TRBJ1-2	NA	TGTGCCAGCAGCTTAGGCCTGTCATCTACTAACTATGGCTACACCTTC	CASSLGLSSTNYGYTF
TRBV10-3	TRBD1	TRBJ1-5	NA	TGTGCCAACCAGGGGGCCTGGGGTCAGCCCCAGCATTTT	CANQGAWGQPQHF
TRBV5-6	TRBD1	TRBJ2-5	NA	TGTGCCAGCAGCCGGGACAGGGTGGTGACCCAGTACTTC	CASSRDRVVTQYF
TRBV10-3	TRBD1	TRBJ2-7	NA	TGTGCCATCAATGACAGGGAACCCGACGAGCAGTACTTC	CAINDREPDEQYF
TRBV28	TRBD1	TRBJ1-2	NA	TGTGCCAGCAGTTTGACAGGGCCCCAGTATGGCTACACCTTC	CASSLTGPQYGYTF
TRBV30	TRBD2	TRBJ2-7	NA	TGTGCCTGGGGGCTAGCGGGAGTTTCCGAGCAGTACTTC	CAWGLAGVSEQYF
TRBV4-1	NA	TRBJ2-7	NA	TGCGCCAGCAGCCAAGGAGGTCGCGAGCAGTACTTC	CASSQGGREQYF
TRBV12-3/TRBV12-4	NA	TRBJ2-3	once	TGTGCCAGCAGTCGCAGCGCGGTAGATACGCAGTATTTT	CASSRSAVDTQYF
TRBV19	NA	TRBJ1-1	NA	TGTGCCAGTAGTATAGCCCCACTCACTGAAGCTTTCTTT	CASSIAPLTEAFF